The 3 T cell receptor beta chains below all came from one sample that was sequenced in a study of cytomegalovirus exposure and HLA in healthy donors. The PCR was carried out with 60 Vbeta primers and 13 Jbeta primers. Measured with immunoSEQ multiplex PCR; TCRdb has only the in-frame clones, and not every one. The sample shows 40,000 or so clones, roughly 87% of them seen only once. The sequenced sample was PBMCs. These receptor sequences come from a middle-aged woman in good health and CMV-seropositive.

CDR3 bases: TGTGCCAGTAGTCCCGAGGGCCGTTACGAGCAGTACTTC. This codes for CASSPEGRYEQYF. The chain uses TRBV19 and TRBJ2-7, with a possible D match to TRBD2 (5 bases). The CDR3 loop spans 13 amino acids. Per germline, CDR1 LNHDA and CDR2 SQIVND (reference sequence). V shed 5 bases and J shed 4 bases, with 12 bases lying between them.

The CDR3 bases are TGCGCCAGCAGCGGACAGGGGAACACCGGGGAGCTGTTTTTT. This codes for CASSGQGNTGELFF. This sequence joins TRBV5-1 and TRBJ2-2; 8 positions match TRBD1. The J segment lost 1 base and the V segment lost 4 bases, leaving 0 bases of the junction unmatched. The CDR3 loop spans 14 amino acids. Looked up from germline, CDR1 is SGHRS and CDR2 is YFSETQ. Combining the CDR3 with reference TRBV5-1 and TRBJ2-2 gives the whole variable domain KAGVTQTPRYLIKTRGQQVTLSCSPISGHRSVSWYQQTPGQGLQFLFEYFSETQRNKGNFPGRFSGRQFSNSRSEMNVSTLELGDSALYLCASSGQGNTGELFFGEGSRLTVL.

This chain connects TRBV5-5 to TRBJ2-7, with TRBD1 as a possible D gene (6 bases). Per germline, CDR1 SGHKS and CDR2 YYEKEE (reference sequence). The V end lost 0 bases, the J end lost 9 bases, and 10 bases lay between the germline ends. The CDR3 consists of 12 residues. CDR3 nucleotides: TGTGCCAGCAGCTTGGAGGGGGTTGTGCAGTACTTC. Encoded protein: CASSLEGVVQYF.